This T cell receptor beta chain was sequenced for a study of cytotoxic CD8 clonotypes in ibrutinib-treated CLL. Data came from immunoSEQ multiplex PCR; TCRdb stores just in-frame clones and leaves some out. The data hold some 8,000 clones, with roughly 80% observed a single time. V was shortened by 3 bases and J by 7 bases, with 11 bases between the two germline ends. The germline V gene encodes CDR1 SQVTM and CDR2 ANQGSEA. The CDR3 runs to 12 residues. This clonotype was sampled from a human donor with chronic lymphocytic leukemia. The sequences come from PBMCs, collected before ibrutinib treatment. The rearrangement uses TRBV29-1 and TRBJ2-3; D is perhaps TRBD2 (5 bases). CDR3 nucleotide sequence: TGCAGCGTTGATATCGAGGGATATACGCAGTATTTT. Its translation: CSVDIEGYTQYF.